This T cell receptor beta chain was found in a study of blood T cells in healthy people across ages. This clonotype was counted only a few times. Combining a sample-barcoded 5' primer with a J-beta primer mix, a second PCR ran for roughly 7 to 11 cycles. TCRdb re-analysed the 5' RACE reads in MiXCR, keeping a single row per CDR3 protein. The sample yields approximately 760,000 distinct CDR3 sequences, 20% to 30% seen once. With V trimmed by 6 bases and J by 0 bases, 8 bases remained unmatched. The CDR3 is made up of 16 amino acids. Germline V lookup: CDR1 SGHTA, CDR2 FQGNSA. The same sample was also used in a study of T cells of mothers and their children.

The sample taken for sequencing was blood. The TCR sequence derives from a boy aged 10-17 years in good health. The chain is built from TRBV7-2 and TRBJ2-3; 8 bases are shared with TRBD2. Here the CDR3 DNA reads TGTGCCAGCAGGTGGCGCGGGGGGAGTAGCACAGATACGCAGTATTTT. As protein: CASRWRGGSSTDTQYF.